One and the same sample provided the 27 T cell receptor beta chains below, sequenced in a study of T cell responses to AZD1222 COVID-19 vaccine. Sequenced by immunoSEQ multiplex PCR; TCRdb stores in-frame clones only, minus some. Among tens of thousands of clones listed, over 60% were seen once. The starting material was peripheral blood, obtained on day 0 of AZD1222 vaccination. Receptors were obtained from an adult in good health.

The J gene is TRBJ2-7, the V gene TRBV27, with D tentatively TRBD2 (6 bases). Per the germline V gene, CDR1 is MNHEY and CDR2 is SMNVEV (reference sequence). V was clipped by 7 bases and J by 3 bases, with 16 bases between them. This CDR3 spans 14 amino acids. CDR3 coding DNA: TGTGCCAGCAAGTTTATCGGGGGTGGCTACGAGCAGTACTTC. This translates into CASKFIGGGYEQYF.

V is TRBV5-1 and J is TRBJ1-1, with a weak D call TRBD1 (5 bases). V was trimmed by 4 bases and J by 1 base, leaving 11 bases between them. Germline CDR1 is SGHRS and CDR2 is YFSETQ. The CDR3 is made up of 14 amino acids. CDR3 amino acids: CASSAAGTNTEAFF. Written as DNA, the CDR3 is TGCGCCAGCAGCGCGGCAGGGACGAACACTGAAGCTTTCTTT. Complete variable domain (other parts from reference TRBV5-1 and TRBJ1-1): KAGVTQTPRYLIKTRGQQVTLSCSPISGHRSVSWYQQTPGQGLQFLFEYFSETQRNKGNFPGRFSGRQFSNSRSEMNVSTLELGDSALYLCASSAAGTNTEAFFGQGTRLTVV.

This chain links TRBV27 with TRBJ1-5; D perhaps matches TRBD1 (5 bases). This CDR3 region has 15 residues. From germline, CDR1 is MNHEY and CDR2 SMNVEV (reference sequence). Trimming removed 6 bases from V and 2 bases from J, with 14 bases in between. This CDR3 is CASSDALTGNQPQHF. Here the CDR3 DNA reads TGTGCCAGCAGCGACGCCCTGACAGGCAATCAGCCCCAGCATTTT.

V is TRBV29-1 and J is TRBJ1-1; D uncertain. Trimming took off 7 bases at V and 1 base at J, with 16 bases between the two ends. CDR3 length: 14 amino acids. CDR1 is SQVTM, CDR2 ANQGSEA, per germline. In nucleotides, the CDR3 is TGCAGCGCCGCACCTCGGATATCGAACACTGAAGCTTTCTTT. Its protein is CSAAPRISNTEAFF.

Points on this clone: Compared with germline, one end of the junction differs, possibly owing to a read error. J is TRBJ2-1 and V is TRBV7-7; TRBD2 is a possible D gene (6 bases). The length of the CDR3 is 14 residues. In germline, CDR1 is SSHAT, CDR2 FNYEAQ (reference sequence). CDR3 amino acids: CASSLDRLVGEQFF. Here the CDR3 DNA reads TGTGCTAGCAGCTTGGATAGACTAGTCGGTGAGCAGTTCTTC. The variable domain in full, completed from reference TRBV7-7 and TRBJ2-1, reads GAGVSQSPRYKVTKRGQDVTLRCDPISSHATLYWYQQALGQGPEFLTYFNYEAQPDKSGLPSDRFSAERPEGSISTLTIQRTEQRDSAMYRCASSLDRLVGEQFFGPGTRLTVL.

This clone was seen once. This chain uses TRBV7-8 with TRBJ1-2; the match to TRBD1 covers 7 bases. This CDR3 is 15 amino acids long. From germline, CDR1 is SGHVS and CDR2 FQNEAQ. Trimming took 2 bases from V and 6 from J; bases not matched to a gene: 9. The CDR3 sequence: CASSLYRQGINGYTF. The DNA for the CDR3 is TGTGCCAGCAGCTTATACAGACAGGGTATCAATGGCTACACCTTC.

The chain recombines TRBV28 with TRBJ1-2; a possible D gene is TRBD1 (6 bases). The V end was cut by 3 bases, the J end by 4 bases, with 12 bases between. The germline gives CDR1 MDHEN, CDR2 SYDVKM. The CDR3 is made up of 14 amino acids. CDR3 sequence: CASSFMGGAYGYTF. The CDR3 region has the DNA TGTGCCAGCAGTTTTATGGGGGGCGCCTATGGCTACACCTTC.

The V call is TRBV7-9, the J call TRBJ2-1; a weak D match, TRBD2 (5 bases). Germline V gene sequence: CDR1 SEHNR, CDR2 FQNEAQ (reference sequence). The CDR3 runs to 15 residues. The ends were cut back, 1 base at V and 3 bases at J, with 10 bases in the middle. DNA of the CDR3: TGTGCCAGCAGCTTAGGTCTAGGGAGCTACAATGAGCAGTTCTTC. Protein sequence: CASSLGLGSYNEQFF.

This chain uses TRBV4-2 with TRBJ2-1; 9 positions agree with TRBD2. The germline CDR1 and CDR2 sequences are LGHNA and YNFKEQ. This CDR3 has 16 residues. V dropped 2 bases and J dropped 6; count of bases not matched to a gene: 8. The CDR3 reads CASSQSLAGISNEQFF. In DNA form, the CDR3 reads TGTGCCAGCAGCCAATCCCTAGCGGGGATAAGCAATGAGCAGTTCTTC.

About this clone: A junction boundary mismatches the germline segment, possibly from a read error. The chain employs TRBV7-7 and TRBJ2-1, with D perhaps being TRBD1 or TRBD2 (6 bases each). The length of the CDR3 is 14 residues. Germline values: CDR1 SSHAT, CDR2 FNYEAQ (reference sequence). The DNA of the CDR3 is TGTGCTAGCAGCTTATCGGGGGCGGGGAATGAGCAGTTCTTC. This codes for CASSLSGAGNEQFF.

The J gene is TRBJ2-1, the V gene TRBV6-5; 10 bases line up with TRBD1. The CDR3 has 13 residues. Germline values: CDR1 MNHEY, CDR2 SVGAGI. Trimming cost V 8 bases and J 7 bases; bases outside gene matches: 5. CDR3 sequence (DNA): TGTGCCAGCGGGGACAGGGGAAGGAATGAGCAGTTCTTC. Translation: CASGDRGRNEQFF.

The chain links TRBV25-1 to TRBJ1-1; no reliable D call. V lost 3 bases and J lost 6, with 14 bases in between. CDR3 size: 14 residues. CDR1 is MGHDK, CDR2 SYGVNS, per germline. CDR3 residues: CASSDPTGDPEAFF. CDR3 DNA: TGTGCCAGCAGTGACCCGACGGGTGATCCTGAAGCTTTCTTT.

This chain connects TRBV3-1 (or the pseudogene TRBV3-2) to TRBJ2-2; 9 positions match TRBD1. Germline CDR1 and CDR2: LGHDT and YNNKEL (reference sequence). Losses at the gene ends were 1 base for V and 3 bases for J; bases not matched to a gene: 0. This CDR3 comprises 15 residues. CDR3 sequence reads: CASSQGTGDTGELFF. CDR3 sequence (DNA): TGTGCCAGCAGCCAAGGGACAGGGGACACCGGGGAGCTGTTTTTT.

This chain joins TRBV20-1 and TRBJ2-5; D uncertain. This CDR3 spans 11 amino acids. Germline assignment: CDR1 DFQATT and CDR2 SNEGSKA (reference sequence). With 5 bases removed from V and 1 base from J, the gap between germline ends came to 5 bases. The CDR3 reads CSARTQETQYF. As DNA, the CDR3 is TGCAGTGCTCGGACCCAAGAGACCCAGTACTTC.

This clone was observed a single time. The chain employs TRBV11-2 and TRBJ1-6; TRBD1 is a possible D gene (6 bases). The CDR3 sequence is 16 residues long. Germline CDR1 and CDR2: SGHAT and FQNNGV. Trimming removed 4 bases from V and 3 bases from J, with 13 bases in between. DNA for the CDR3: TGTGCCAGCAGCTATGAACCGGGACACTATAATTCACCCCTCCACTTT. It codes for CASSYEPGHYNSPLHF.

The rearrangement joins TRBV2 to TRBJ1-3; D is unresolved. V was shortened by 7 bases and J by 0 bases, with 13 bases between the two germline ends. Germline assignment: CDR1 SNHLY and CDR2 FYNNEI. There are 15 residues in the CDR3. CDR3: CASTNLPVSGNTIYF. The CDR3 bases are TGTGCCAGCACCAACCTGCCGGTCTCTGGAAACACCATATATTTT.

This chain uses TRBV2 with TRBJ2-1; no clear D. Trimming took 4 bases from V and 6 from J, leaving 4 bases between them. In germline, CDR1 is SNHLY, CDR2 FYNNEI. The CDR3 covers 11 residues. This CDR3 is CASSVSNEQFF. The DNA of the CDR3 is TGTGCCAGCAGTGTTTCCAATGAGCAGTTCTTC.

The chain carries TRBV7-9 and TRBJ2-1; TRBD2 might be the D (5 bases). CDR1 SEHNR and CDR2 FQNEAQ come from the germline V gene (reference sequence). CDR3 length: 16 residues. V was shortened by 2 bases and J by 7 bases, with 18 bases between the two germline ends. DNA for the CDR3: TGTGCCAGCAGCTTACTAGCATTTGGAGCGTCTAATGAGCAGTTCTTC. This gives the protein CASSLLAFGASNEQFF.

The chain links TRBV11-3 to TRBJ2-1; TRBD1 or TRBD2 may be the D gene (7 bases each). The CDR3 sequence is 15 residues long. CDR1 and CDR2 (germline): SGHNT, YENEEA. Trimming left V 6 bases short and J 1 base short, with 13 bases between. Here the CDR3 reads CASRQGGDSYNEQFF. The DNA of the CDR3 is TGTGCCAGCAGGCAGGGGGGGGATTCCTACAATGAGCAGTTCTTC.

This rearrangement joins TRBV6-2 or TRBV6-3 to TRBJ2-1, with TRBD1 identical over 12 bases. V shed 4 bases and J 0 bases; nucleotides not matched to a gene: 7. This CDR3 has 18 residues. Germline V gene data show CDR1 as MNHEY and CDR2 as SVGEGT. This CDR3 reads CASSSGTGGGSSYNEQFF. In DNA, the CDR3 is TGTGCCAGCAGTTCTGGGACAGGGGGCGGGAGCTCCTACAATGAGCAGTTCTTC.

The V gene is TRBV9, the J gene TRBJ2-5; D not resolved. The CDR3 spans 15 residues. V was shortened by 0 bases and J by 0 bases, with 9 bases between the two germline ends. Germline values: CDR1 SGDLS, CDR2 YYNGEE. The CDR3 nucleotides read TGTGCCAGCAGCGTAGACAGCCACTACCAAGAGACCCAGTACTTC. Protein sequence: CASSVDSHYQETQYF.

This sequence joins TRBV7-9 and TRBJ1-2, with D perhaps TRBD1 (6 bases). The CDR3 extends over 13 amino acids. Germline loops: CDR1 SEHNR, CDR2 FQNEAQ (reference sequence). V was cut by 4 bases and J by 4 bases, with 10 bases left in between. CDR3 amino acids: CASSSSDSYGYTF. The CDR3 DNA reads TGTGCCAGCAGCTCCTCGGACAGCTATGGCTACACCTTC.

This clone was seen once. This sequence joins TRBV6-5 and TRBJ1-2; D remains ambiguous. Germline CDR1 is MNHEY and CDR2 is SVGAGI. The germline V and J ends were trimmed by 3 bases and 6 bases, with 17 bases remaining between them. The CDR3 consists of 15 residues. The CDR3 bases are TGTGCCAGCAGTTATTCAAACGGAGGGATTGATGGCTACACCTTC. This gives the protein CASSYSNGGIDGYTF.

The rearrangement uses TRBV6-2 or TRBV6-3 and TRBJ1-1; the D is unclear. The CDR3 extends over 12 amino acids. V was trimmed by 5 bases and J by 5 bases, leaving 9 bases between them. In germline, CDR1 is MNHEY, CDR2 SVGEGT. The CDR3 coding sequence is TGTGCCAGCAGTCGGGGATGGACTGAAGCTTTCTTT. Its protein is CASSRGWTEAFF.

The rearrangement joins TRBV7-3 to TRBJ2-2; D ambiguous. This CDR3 has 15 residues. V was shortened by 6 bases and J by 0 bases, with 11 bases between the two germline ends. Germline V gives CDR1 SGHTA, CDR2 FQGTGA. CDR3 DNA: TGTGCCAGCAGGGTTGGAGTAACGAACACCGGGGAGCTGTTTTTT. It encodes CASRVGVTNTGELFF.

The chain uses TRBV18 and TRBJ1-6; 7 nucleotides line up with TRBD1. The ends lost 5 bases at V and 7 bases at J; junction bases unmatched: 2. CDR3 length: 13 residues. Germline loops: CDR1 KGHSH, CDR2 LQKENI. The CDR3 sequence is CASSSGQNSPLHF. CDR3 in DNA: TGTGCCAGCTCATCGGGACAGAATTCACCCCTCCACTTT.

The CDR3 bases are TGTGCCAGCACCAACGGCCCACGGGCCCACAATGAGCAGTTCTTC. Translation gives CASTNGPRAHNEQFF. V and J are TRBV5-4 and TRBJ2-1; D ambiguous. The V gene's germline CDR1 is SGHNT and CDR2 YYREEE (reference sequence). V lost 6 bases and J lost 5, with 18 bases in between. The CDR3 totals 15 residues.